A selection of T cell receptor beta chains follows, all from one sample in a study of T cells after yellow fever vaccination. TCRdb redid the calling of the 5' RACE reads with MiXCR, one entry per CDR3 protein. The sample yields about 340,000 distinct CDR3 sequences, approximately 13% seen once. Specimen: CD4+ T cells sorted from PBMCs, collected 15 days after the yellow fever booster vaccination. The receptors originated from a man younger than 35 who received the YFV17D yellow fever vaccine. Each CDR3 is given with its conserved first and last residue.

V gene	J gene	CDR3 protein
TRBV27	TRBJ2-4	CASSLKGHGGNIQYF
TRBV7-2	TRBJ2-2	CASSLAGPFRGAGELFF
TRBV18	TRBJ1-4	CASSPLADRRNEKLFF
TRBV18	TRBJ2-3	CASSPLLPDGGSTDTQYF
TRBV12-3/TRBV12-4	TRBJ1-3	CASRRDGNSGNTIYF
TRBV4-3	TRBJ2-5	CASSQVQGIQETQYF
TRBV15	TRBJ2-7	CATSPGTGAYEQYF
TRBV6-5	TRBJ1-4	CASRSTGATNEKLFF
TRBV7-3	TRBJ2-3	CASSLGLTDTQYF
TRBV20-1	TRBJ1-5	CSARTGLLPQHF
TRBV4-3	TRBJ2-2	CASGPDTRGTGELFF
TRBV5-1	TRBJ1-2	CASSLVAQDYGYTF
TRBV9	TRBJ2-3	CASSAYRASDTQYF
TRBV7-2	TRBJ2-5	CASSLVLAPFETQYF
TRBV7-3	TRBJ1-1	CASSNPTGANTEAFF
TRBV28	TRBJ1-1	CASSPATFAISFF
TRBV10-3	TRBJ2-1	CAIKGSGGEGFF
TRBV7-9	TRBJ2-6	CASSFTWTGVGANVLTF
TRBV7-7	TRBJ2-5	CASGTLQETQYF
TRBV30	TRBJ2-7	CAWSDQVPLEQYF
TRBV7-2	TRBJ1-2	CASSRADRDGGYTF
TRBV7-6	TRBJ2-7	CASGSGGAGEQYF
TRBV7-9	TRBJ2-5	CASSALGAGETQYF
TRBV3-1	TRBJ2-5	CASSPPEGGTQYF
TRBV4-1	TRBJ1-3	CASSQGLRTVANTIYF
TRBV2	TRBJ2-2	CAGLGPGELFF
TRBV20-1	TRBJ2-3	CSARAPQAGVVTDTQYF
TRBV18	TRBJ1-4	CASSLAYEKLFF
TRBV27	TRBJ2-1	CASTQAGGYNEQFF
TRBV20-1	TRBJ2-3	CSALGPAQIAQYF
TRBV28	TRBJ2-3	CASSLASGQSTDTQYF
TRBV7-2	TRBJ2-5	CASSPWTGGAETQYF
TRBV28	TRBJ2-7	CASSKEGYEQYF
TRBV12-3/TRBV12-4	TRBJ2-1	CASVLGRRGYNEQFF
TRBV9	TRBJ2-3	CASSEAGGETDTQYF
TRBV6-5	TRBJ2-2	CASSFLSGRAGELFF
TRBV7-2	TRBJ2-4	CASSVIGQVAKNIQYF
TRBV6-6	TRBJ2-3	CANSRDRGWDTQYF
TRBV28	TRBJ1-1	CASEEGGGNTEAFF
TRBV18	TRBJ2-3	CASSSGESDTQYF
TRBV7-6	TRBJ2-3	CASSPRPGLLTDTQYF
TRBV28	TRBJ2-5	CASSPLGLAGRQETQYF
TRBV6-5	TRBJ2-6	CATSSPGANVLTF
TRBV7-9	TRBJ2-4	CASSLAGAKNIQYF
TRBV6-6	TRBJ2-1	CASSYSGTDRHEQFF
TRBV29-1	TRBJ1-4	CSVRRQGGEKLFF
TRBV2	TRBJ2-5	CACSGQGEETQYF
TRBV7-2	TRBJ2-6	CASSPTGANVLTF
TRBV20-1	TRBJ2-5	CSAPTSGGAWETQYF
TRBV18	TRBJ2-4	CASSSGQFQYF
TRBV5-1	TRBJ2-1	CASSLGLAGREQFF
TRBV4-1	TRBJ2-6	CASSQDPGQGIPGANVLTF
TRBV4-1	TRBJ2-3	CASSQRDATDTQYF